Included here is one TCR beta chain sequence, with context. This entry comes from a study of response to subunit inactivated influenza vaccine. Using its own MiXCR run on the RT-PCR reads, TCRdb lists one record per CDR3 protein. The table lists hundreds of thousands of distinct CDR3 sequences, under 9% of them singletons, with roughly 13% in the top ten. CDR3 length: 13 residues. The germline V gene has CDR1 SQVTM and CDR2 ANQGSEA. With 4 bases removed from V and 7 bases from J, the gap between germline ends came to 14 bases. The chain has TRBV29-1 and TRBJ2-1; possibly TRBD2 for D (6 bases). The sequence derives from a man aged 50 to 75 who received an inactivated influenza vaccine. The starting material was PBMCs from blood, obtained around 2 years after vaccination. CDR3 amino acids: CSVGAGLRNEQFF. In DNA, the CDR3 is TGCAGCGTTGGTGCGGGGCTTCGTAATGAGCAGTTCTTC.